Listed here are 2 T cell receptor beta chains from one sample, sequenced in a study of blood T cell repertoires in COVID-19. TCRdb keeps only in-frame clones here, not all; method: immunoSEQ multiplex PCR. The sample includes 200,000 to 250,000 clones, roughly 85% of them seen just once. Input material: peripheral blood. These receptors originate from a woman in her 70s with COVID-19, enrolled during active disease.

The chain carries TRBV19 and TRBJ2-7; a weak D match, TRBD1 (6 bases). Per germline, CDR1 LNHDA and CDR2 SQIVND (reference sequence). V lost 3 bases and J lost 3, with 12 bases in between. The CDR3 extends over 14 amino acids. DNA for the CDR3: TGTGCCAGTAGTATCAGGAGACAGGACTACGAGCAGTACTTC. Its protein is CASSIRRQDYEQYF. The full variable domain, its missing parts supplied by reference TRBV19 and TRBJ2-7, is DGGITQSPKYLFRKEGQNVTLSCEQNLNHDAMYWYRQDPGQGLRLIYYSQIVNDFQKGDIAEGYSVSREKKESFPLTVTSAQKNPTAFYLCASSIRRQDYEQYFGPGTRLTVT.

CDR3 amino acids: CSASFRTRDSTDTQYF. CDR3 nucleotide sequence: TGCAGTGCTAGTTTCAGGACTAGAGATAGCACAGATACGCAGTATTTT. The chain has TRBV20-1 and TRBJ2-3; 7 bases fit TRBD2. The CDR3 extends over 16 amino acids. J lost 0 bases, V lost 3 bases, and 9 bases had no gene match. Germline CDR1 reads DFQATT; CDR2 reads SNEGSKA (reference sequence).